This T cell receptor (beta chain) was documented in a study of beta chain features in type 1 diabetes. Study-wide background: The examined sorted cells totaled roughly 110,000,000 across samples. Study-wide results and limits: Naive, central memory and Treg TCRB repertoires seemed to resemble each other more closely in patients than they did in healthy donors. The study left unresolved whether HLA type influences TCRB rearrangement. Although PCR might favor shorter templates, it would do so equally in patients and controls.

Germline values: CDR1 SGHNT, CDR2 YYREEE (reference sequence). CDR3 length: 15 residues. To note about this clone: The antigen is unknown.

Every isolated RNA sample was fully reverse transcribed, so sequencing captured expressed TCRB transcripts. Profiled with immunoSEQ multiplex PCR; TCRdb holds only in-frame clones, not every one. This sample has under 900,000 clones, with under 20% found just once. The chain is built from TRBV5-4 and TRBJ2-5, with 8 bases matching TRBD2. The J call could be wrong; TRBJ2-7 is a better fit for the DNA end. The sample taken for sequencing was naive CD4+ T cells from blood. This TCR was sampled from a woman younger than 35 in good health. CDR3 nucleotides: TGTGCCAGCAGCCTACCGGGGACTAGTATCCACGAGCAGTACTTC. Protein sequence: CASSLPGTSIHEQYF.